The 24 T cell receptor beta chains reported below all come from one sample, sequenced in a study of cytomegalovirus exposure and HLA in healthy donors. Some clones are missing from TCRdb's copy, which holds only in-frame ones; the method was immunoSEQ multiplex PCR. Of roughly 330,000 clones listed, approximately 86% were seen once; the top ten hold over 1%. Input material: PBMCs. The receptors shown here come from a woman in her 30s in good health and CMV-seropositive.

J is TRBJ2-1 and V is TRBV5-6, with D perhaps given as TRBD1 or TRBD2 (5 bases each). V lost 4 bases and J 3 bases, leaving 8 bases between the germline ends. Looked up from germline, CDR1 is SGHDT and CDR2 is YYEEEE. The CDR3 contains 13 residues. CDR3 coding DNA: TGTGCCAGCAGCGGGGACCTCTACAATGAGCAGTTCTTC. Translation gives CASSGDLYNEQFF.

This chain links TRBV11-3 with TRBJ2-5, with D possibly TRBD2 on 6 matching bases. Germline CDR1 and CDR2: SGHNT and YENEEA. V was pared by 4 bases and J by 5 bases, with 17 bases between. The CDR3 consists of 15 residues. This CDR3 is CASSSPGLGGETQYF. As DNA, the CDR3 is TGTGCCAGCAGCTCCCCCGGACTCGGGGGTGAGACCCAGTACTTC.

The chain combines TRBV4-3 with TRBJ2-1; a possible D gene is TRBD1 (6 bases). The CDR3 is 14 residues long. Germline V gene lookup returns CDR1 LGHNA and CDR2 YSLEER. V was clipped by 3 bases and J by 3 bases, with 9 bases between them. CDR3 protein: CASSQLRGYNEQFF. The DNA of the CDR3 is TGCGCCAGCAGCCAGCTCAGGGGCTACAATGAGCAGTTCTTC.

The chain joins TRBV6-1 to TRBJ2-7; D may match TRBD1 or TRBD2 (6 bases each). The CDR3 length is 16 residues. The V end was cut by 4 bases, the J end by 4 bases, with 20 bases between. Germline CDR1 reads MNHNS; CDR2 reads SASEGT. In nucleotides, the CDR3 is TGTGCCAGCAGTGTCGGGCTTGGGCTAGGGGGGTACGAGCAGTACTTC. Its translation: CASSVGLGLGGYEQYF.

This clone was recorded a few times. The rearrangement uses TRBV2 and TRBJ1-5; D may be TRBD1 (5 bases). V lost 7 bases, J lost 7 bases, and 14 bases lay in between. CDR1 and CDR2 from the germline V gene are SNHLY and FYNNEI. The CDR3 runs 13 residues. CDR3 bases: TGTGCCAGCACCTTCGCCTGGGGGCAGCCCCAGCATTTT. Translated: CASTFAWGQPQHF. Complete variable domain (other parts from reference TRBV2 and TRBJ1-5): EPEVTQTPSHQVTQMGQEVILRCVPISNHLYFYWYRQILGQKVEFLVSFYNNEISEKSEIFDDQFSVERPDGSNFTLKIRSTKLEDSAMYFCASTFAWGQPQHFGDGTRLSIL.

CDR3 region: CASSLLGRGYGNEQFF. The CDR3 nucleotides read TGTGCCAGCAGTTTATTGGGCAGGGGATACGGAAATGAGCAGTTCTTC. V gene TRBV27 combines with J gene TRBJ2-1, with TRBD1 as a possible D gene (6 bases). Trimming left V 1 base short and J 7 bases short, with 17 bases between. The CDR3 runs 16 residues. Germline CDR1 MNHEY, CDR2 SMNVEV (reference sequence).

The chain has TRBV28 and TRBJ2-7, with D possibly TRBD2 on 7 matching bases. CDR1 is MDHEN, CDR2 SYDVKM, per germline. The length of the CDR3 is 15 residues. Trimming stripped 3 bases from V and 1 base from J, with 13 bases between. CDR3 nucleotide sequence: TGTGCCAGCAGTTTGCTAAGGGGGGGGTCCTACGAGCAGTACTTC. As protein: CASSLLRGGSYEQYF.

This rearrangement joins TRBV28 to TRBJ1-1, with D tentatively TRBD1 (6 bases). V lost 7 bases to trimming and J lost 8 bases, with 14 bases between them. CDR1 is MDHEN and CDR2 is SYDVKM in the germline V gene. The CDR3 is made up of 12 amino acids. CDR3 sequence reads: CASTLPGQEAFF. Written as DNA, the CDR3 is TGTGCCAGCACCCTTCCTGGACAGGAAGCTTTCTTT.

The rearrangement links TRBV6-6 to TRBJ2-7, with D possibly called TRBD1 or TRBD2 (5 bases each). The germline V and J ends were trimmed by 7 bases and 3 bases, with 19 bases remaining between them. The length of the CDR3 is 15 residues. Germline CDR1 reads MNHNY; CDR2 reads SVGAGI (reference sequence). Here the CDR3 reads CASIPGWGTSYEQYF. The CDR3 bases are TGTGCCAGCATTCCAGGATGGGGGACCAGCTACGAGCAGTACTTC.

This clone was seen once. CDR3 in amino acids: CASSLGPGSDYEQYF. CDR3 in DNA: TGTGCCAGCAGCTTAGGCCCGGGATCCGACTACGAGCAGTACTTC. The gene calls are TRBV11-3 and TRBJ2-7, with D perhaps TRBD2 (5 bases). The CDR3 extends over 15 amino acids. From germline, CDR1 is SGHNT and CDR2 YENEEA. The germline V and J ends were trimmed by 1 base and 3 bases, with 13 bases remaining between them.

The CDR3 DNA reads TGTGCCAGCAGTTATTTGGGGGGAGTGACAGATACGCAGTATTTT. The encoded protein is CASSYLGGVTDTQYF. V is TRBV27 and J is TRBJ2-3, with a weak D call TRBD2 (6 bases). CDR3 size: 15 residues. Germline assignment: CDR1 MNHEY and CDR2 SMNVEV (reference sequence). Trimming left V 4 bases short and J 3 bases short, with 14 bases between.

This rearrangement joins TRBV27 to TRBJ1-2; unclear D gene. Looked up from germline, CDR1 is MNHEY and CDR2 is SMNVEV (reference sequence). Between the trimmed V and J ends, which lost 4 bases and 10 bases, there was a span of 22 bases. The CDR3 runs 15 residues. CDR3 DNA sequence: TGTGCCAGCAGTTCTACAACCTCCCCCAGCTTATACTACACCTTC. Its protein product is CASSSTTSPSLYYTF.

This clone was seen only once. This rearrangement joins TRBV27 to TRBJ2-7; 8 bases are shared with TRBD1. Trimming cost V 1 base and J 5 bases; bases outside gene matches: 7. The CDR3 sequence is 15 residues long. Germline CDR1 and CDR2: MNHEY and SMNVEV (reference sequence). CDR3 protein: CASSLYAGGKDEQYF. The CDR3 DNA reads as TGTGCCAGCAGTTTATACGCAGGGGGCAAGGACGAGCAGTACTTC.

This chain joins TRBV28 and TRBJ1-3; D call uncertain. CDR3 length equals 16 residues. Between the trimmed V and J ends, which lost 3 bases and 4 bases, there was a span of 16 bases. Germline-derived CDR1 and CDR2 are MDHEN and SYDVKM. CDR3 residues: CASSLNLGFGGNTIYF. CDR3 in DNA: TGTGCCAGCAGTTTGAACCTAGGGTTTGGCGGAAACACCATATATTTT.

V usage is TRBV28 and J usage is TRBJ1-1, with D unclear. The germline gives CDR1 MDHEN, CDR2 SYDVKM. The CDR3 spans 15 residues. V lost 7 bases, J lost 4 bases, and 19 bases lay in between. CDR3 nucleotides: TGTGCCAGCACGGAAGCGGTAGGAACCAGCACTGAAGCTTTCTTT. Translation gives CASTEAVGTSTEAFF.

The rearrangement uses TRBV29-1 and TRBJ2-3, with unresolved D. V was trimmed by 7 bases and J by 0 bases, leaving 17 bases between them. The CDR3 contains 15 residues. The germline V gene has CDR1 SQVTM and CDR2 ANQGSEA. In DNA form, the CDR3 reads TGCAGCGCCCTAGGGTGGGGTCCTAGCACAGATACGCAGTATTTT. Translating it yields CSALGWGPSTDTQYF.

J is TRBJ1-5 and V is TRBV9, with D possibly matching TRBD1 (5 bases). V lost 0 bases, J lost 6 bases, and 10 bases lay in between. Looked up from germline, CDR1 is SGDLS and CDR2 is YYNGEE. This CDR3 region has 14 residues. CDR3: CASSVGLDIQPQHF. CDR3 bases: TGTGCCAGCAGCGTAGGCCTGGACATTCAGCCCCAGCATTTT.

The J gene is TRBJ1-5, the V gene TRBV19; weak D call: TRBD1 (6 bases). The V and J ends lost 8 bases and 3 bases respectively, with 20 bases between them. CDR3 size: 16 residues. The germline gives CDR1 LNHDA, CDR2 SQIVND (reference sequence). The CDR3 DNA sequence: TGTGCCAGTCTTAGTTTGGGGGGGGCCTCCAATCAGCCCCAGCATTTT. Protein: CASLSLGGASNQPQHF.

This chain joins TRBV7-9 and TRBJ2-3, with D perhaps TRBD2 (6 bases). The germline V and J ends were trimmed by 2 bases and 2 bases, with 17 bases remaining between them. CDR1 SEHNR and CDR2 FQNEAQ come from the germline V gene (reference sequence). The CDR3 spans 17 residues. CDR3 amino acids: CASSLPPAGPYTDTQYF. The CDR3 DNA is TGTGCCAGCAGCTTACCCCCTGCGGGGCCTTACACAGATACGCAGTATTTT.

This clone appeared once. The rearrangement links TRBV30 to TRBJ2-5; 13 bases are shared with TRBD2. Germline CDR1 is GTSNPN and CDR2 is SVGIG (reference sequence). Trimming cost V 3 bases and J 3 bases; bases outside gene matches: 13. There are 18 residues in the CDR3. CDR3 sequence reads: CAWSSIHSTSGGKETQYF. The CDR3 DNA sequence: TGTGCCTGGAGCTCCATCCACTCGACTAGCGGGGGGAAAGAGACCCAGTACTTC. Drawing the rest from reference TRBV30 and TRBJ2-5, the complete variable domain is SQTIHQWPATLVQPVGSPLSLECTVEGTSNPNLYWYRQAAGRGLQLLFYSVGIGQISSEVPQNLSASRPQDRQFILSSKKLLLSDSGFYLCAWSSIHSTSGGKETQYFGPGTRLLVL.

The genes are TRBV29-1 and TRBJ1-1, with 8 positions matching TRBD1. Germline assignment: CDR1 SQVTM and CDR2 ANQGSEA. This CDR3 spans 14 amino acids. Trimming cost V 6 bases and J 1 base; bases outside gene matches: 7. CDR3 bases: TGCAGCGTGAGGACAGGGAAGGCGAACACTGAAGCTTTCTTT. Its protein product is CSVRTGKANTEAFF.

The chain is built from TRBV6-5 and TRBJ2-5; D gene uncertain. Germline V gene data show CDR1 as MNHEY and CDR2 as SVGAGI. The CDR3 runs 13 residues. V was trimmed by 0 bases and J by 4 bases, leaving 6 bases between them. The CDR3 bases are TGTGCCAGCAGTTACTCGGTCCGAGAGACCCAGTACTTC. Protein sequence: CASSYSVRETQYF.

The chain uses TRBV28 and TRBJ2-7; D not resolved. The germline V and J ends were trimmed by 2 bases and 6 bases, with 14 bases remaining between them. Germline V lookup: CDR1 MDHEN, CDR2 SYDVKM. The CDR3 extends over 14 amino acids. The CDR3 reads CASSLRRVGGEQYF. DNA of the CDR3: TGTGCCAGCAGTTTAAGGCGTGTCGGTGGCGAGCAGTACTTC.

This chain links TRBV18 with TRBJ1-2; TRBD1 matches at 7 bases. There are 17 residues in the CDR3. J gave up 0 bases and V 5 bases, and 12 bases lay outside the gene matches. CDR1 KGHSH and CDR2 LQKENI come from the germline V gene. The CDR3 sequence is CASSSTLTGIPNYGYTF. Written as DNA, the CDR3 is TGTGCCAGCTCAAGTACACTGACAGGGATCCCTAACTATGGCTACACCTTC.